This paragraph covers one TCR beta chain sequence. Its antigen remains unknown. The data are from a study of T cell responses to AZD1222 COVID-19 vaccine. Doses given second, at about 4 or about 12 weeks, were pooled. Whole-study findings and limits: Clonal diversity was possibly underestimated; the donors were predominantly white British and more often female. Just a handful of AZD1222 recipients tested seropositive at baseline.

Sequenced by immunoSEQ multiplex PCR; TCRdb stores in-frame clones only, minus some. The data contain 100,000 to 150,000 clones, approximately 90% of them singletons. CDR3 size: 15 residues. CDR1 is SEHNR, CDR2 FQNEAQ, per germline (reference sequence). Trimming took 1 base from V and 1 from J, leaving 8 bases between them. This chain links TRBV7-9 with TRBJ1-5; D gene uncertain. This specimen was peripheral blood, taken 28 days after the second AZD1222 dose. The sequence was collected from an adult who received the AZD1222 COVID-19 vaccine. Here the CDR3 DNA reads TGTGCCAGCAGCTTAGAGGGCAGCAGCAATCAGCCCCAGCATTTT. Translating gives CASSLEGSSNQPQHF.